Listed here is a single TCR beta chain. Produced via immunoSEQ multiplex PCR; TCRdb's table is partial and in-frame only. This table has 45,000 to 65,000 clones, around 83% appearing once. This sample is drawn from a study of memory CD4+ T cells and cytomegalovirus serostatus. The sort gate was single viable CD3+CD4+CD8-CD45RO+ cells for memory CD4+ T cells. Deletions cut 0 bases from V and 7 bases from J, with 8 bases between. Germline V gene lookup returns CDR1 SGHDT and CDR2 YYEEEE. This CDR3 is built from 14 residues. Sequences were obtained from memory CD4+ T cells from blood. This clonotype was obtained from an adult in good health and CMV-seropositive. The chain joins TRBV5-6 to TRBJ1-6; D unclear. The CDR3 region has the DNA TGTGCCAGCAGCTTGGGGCAGACAAATTCACCCCTCCACTTT. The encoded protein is CASSLGQTNSPLHF.